Sequencing of this TCR beta chain was carried out in a study of T-cell memory formation after mild COVID-19. With 1 base clipped from V and 5 bases from J, the junction kept 8 bases outside the gene matches. Per the germline V gene, CDR1 is SGHTA and CDR2 is FQGNSA. The length of the CDR3 is 16 residues. Each CDR3 protein gets one entry after TCRdb re-called the 5' RACE reads with MiXCR. The sample lists 55,000 to 65,000 distinct CDR3 sequences; over 7.5% were seen once. This chain joins TRBV7-2 and TRBJ2-5; TRBD2 matches 9 bases. This clonotype was obtained from a man younger than 30 who had mild COVID-19 (a few samples of this study predate the infection). Cell type and time point are not known. The sample taken for sequencing was PBMCs or a T cell subset sorted from them (not recorded which). The CDR3 loop is CASSLVGGGALETQYF. CDR3 coding DNA: TGTGCCAGCAGCTTAGTCGGCGGGGGGGCCCTTGAGACCCAGTACTTC.